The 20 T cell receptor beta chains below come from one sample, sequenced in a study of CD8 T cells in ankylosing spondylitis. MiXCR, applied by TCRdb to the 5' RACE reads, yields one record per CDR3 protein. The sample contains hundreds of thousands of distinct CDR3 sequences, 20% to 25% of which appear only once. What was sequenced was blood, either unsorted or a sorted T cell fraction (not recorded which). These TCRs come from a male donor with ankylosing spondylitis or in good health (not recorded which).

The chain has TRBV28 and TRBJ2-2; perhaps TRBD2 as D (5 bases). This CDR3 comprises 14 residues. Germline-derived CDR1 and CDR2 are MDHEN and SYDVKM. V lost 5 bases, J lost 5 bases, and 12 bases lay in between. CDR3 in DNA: TGTGCCAGCAGTGGCGGACTCGAGACCGGGGAGCTGTTTTTT. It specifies CASSGGLETGELFF.

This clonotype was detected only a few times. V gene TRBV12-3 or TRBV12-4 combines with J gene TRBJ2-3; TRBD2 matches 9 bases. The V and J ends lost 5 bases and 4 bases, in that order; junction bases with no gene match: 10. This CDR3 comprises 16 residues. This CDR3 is CASSPLEGGGADTQYF. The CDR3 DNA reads TGTGCCAGCAGTCCTCTGGAGGGCGGGGGGGCAGATACGCAGTATTTT.

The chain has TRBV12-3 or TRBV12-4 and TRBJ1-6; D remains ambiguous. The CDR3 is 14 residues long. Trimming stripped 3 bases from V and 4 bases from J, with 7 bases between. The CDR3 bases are TGTGCCAGCAGTTTTGGTGGTTATAATTCACCCCTCCACTTT. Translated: CASSFGGYNSPLHF.

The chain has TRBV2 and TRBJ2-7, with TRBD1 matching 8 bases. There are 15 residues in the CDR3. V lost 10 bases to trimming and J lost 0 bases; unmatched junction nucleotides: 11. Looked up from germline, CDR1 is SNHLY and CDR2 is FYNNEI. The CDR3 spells CATRTRDRSSYEQYF. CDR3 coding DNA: TGTGCCACTAGAACACGGGACAGGAGCTCCTACGAGCAGTACTTC.

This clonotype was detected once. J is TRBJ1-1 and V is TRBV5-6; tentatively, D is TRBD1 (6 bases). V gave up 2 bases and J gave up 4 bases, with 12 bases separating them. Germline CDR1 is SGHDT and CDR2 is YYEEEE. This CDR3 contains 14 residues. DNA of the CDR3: TGTGCCAGCAGCTTTGGGGGCTTCGGCACTGAAGCTTTCTTT. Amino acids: CASSFGGFGTEAFF. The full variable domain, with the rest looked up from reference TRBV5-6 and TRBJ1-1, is DAGVTQSPTHLIKTRGQQVTLRCSPKSGHDTVSWYQQALGQGPQFIFQYYEEEERQRGNFPDRFSGHQFPNYSSELNVNALLLGDSALYLCASSFGGFGTEAFFGQGTRLTVV.

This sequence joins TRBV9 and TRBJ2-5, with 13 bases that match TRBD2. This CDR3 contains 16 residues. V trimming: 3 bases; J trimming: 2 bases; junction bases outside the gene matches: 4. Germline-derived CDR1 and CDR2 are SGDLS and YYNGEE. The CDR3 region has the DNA TGTGCCAGCAGCGGTCGACTAGCGGGGGGTCAAGAGACCCAGTACTTC. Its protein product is CASSGRLAGGQETQYF.

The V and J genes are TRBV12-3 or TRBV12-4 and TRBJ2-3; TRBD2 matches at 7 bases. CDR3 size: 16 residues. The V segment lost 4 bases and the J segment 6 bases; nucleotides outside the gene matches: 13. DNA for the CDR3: TGTGCCAGCAGTTCGCTTGAGACTAGCTCTTCCGATACGCAGTATTTT. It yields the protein CASSSLETSSSDTQYF.

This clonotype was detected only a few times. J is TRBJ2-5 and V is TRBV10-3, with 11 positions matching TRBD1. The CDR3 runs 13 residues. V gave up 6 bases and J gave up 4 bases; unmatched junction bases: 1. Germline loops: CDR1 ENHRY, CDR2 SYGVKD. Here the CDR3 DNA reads TGTGCCATCAGCGGACAGGGGGCAGAGACCCAGTACTTC. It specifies CAISGQGAETQYF.

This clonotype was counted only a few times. CDR3 loop: CRALGLSGGSFGEQFF. CDR3 nucleotide sequence: TGCAGGGCCCTTGGTCTGTCGGGGGGGTCGTTCGGTGAGCAGTTCTTC. The chain employs TRBV20-1 and TRBJ2-1; 8 positions match TRBD2. The CDR3 loop spans 16 amino acids. Germline lookup yields CDR1 DFQATT and CDR2 SNEGSKA (reference sequence).

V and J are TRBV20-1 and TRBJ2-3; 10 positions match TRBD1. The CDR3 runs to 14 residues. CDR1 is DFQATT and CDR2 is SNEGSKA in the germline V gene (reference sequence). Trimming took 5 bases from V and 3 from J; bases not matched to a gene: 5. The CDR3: CSAERTGGTDTQYF. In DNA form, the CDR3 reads TGCAGTGCTGAGAGGACAGGGGGTACAGATACGCAGTATTTT.

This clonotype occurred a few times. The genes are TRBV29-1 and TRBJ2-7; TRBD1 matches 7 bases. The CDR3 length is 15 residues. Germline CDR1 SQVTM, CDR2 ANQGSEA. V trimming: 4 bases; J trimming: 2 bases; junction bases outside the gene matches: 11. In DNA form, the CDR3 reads TGCAGCGTTGTGGACGCCGGGACAGCAGCCTACGAGCAGTACTTC. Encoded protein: CSVVDAGTAAYEQYF.

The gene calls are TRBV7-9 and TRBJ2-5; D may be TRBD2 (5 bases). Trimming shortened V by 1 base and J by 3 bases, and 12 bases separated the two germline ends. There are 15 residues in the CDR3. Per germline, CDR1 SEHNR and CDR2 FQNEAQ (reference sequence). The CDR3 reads CASSLGVGGKETQYF. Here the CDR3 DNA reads TGTGCCAGCAGCTTAGGAGTAGGAGGAAAAGAGACCCAGTACTTC.

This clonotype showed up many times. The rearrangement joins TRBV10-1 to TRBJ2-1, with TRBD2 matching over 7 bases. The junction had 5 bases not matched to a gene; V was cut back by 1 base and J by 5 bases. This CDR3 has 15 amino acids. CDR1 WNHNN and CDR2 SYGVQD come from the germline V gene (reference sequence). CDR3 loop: CASSEYGGGNNEQFF. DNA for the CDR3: TGCGCCAGCAGTGAGTACGGCGGGGGTAACAATGAGCAGTTCTTC.

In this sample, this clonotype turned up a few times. The CDR3 reads CAISAGDRTSTDTQYF. CDR3 nucleotides: TGTGCCATCAGTGCGGGGGACCGGACTAGCACAGATACGCAGTATTTT. V gene TRBV10-3 combines with J gene TRBJ2-3; TRBD2 might be the D (6 bases). The V end was cut by 4 bases, the J end by 0 bases, with 14 bases between. The CDR3 sequence is 16 residues long. CDR1 is ENHRY, CDR2 SYGVKD, per germline.

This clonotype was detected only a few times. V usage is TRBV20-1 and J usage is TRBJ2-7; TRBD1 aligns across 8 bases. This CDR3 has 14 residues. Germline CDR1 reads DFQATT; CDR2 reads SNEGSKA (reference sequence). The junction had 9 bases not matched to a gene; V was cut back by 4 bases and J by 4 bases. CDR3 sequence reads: CSAKPQGAIYEQYF. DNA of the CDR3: TGCAGTGCTAAACCTCAGGGGGCGATTTACGAGCAGTACTTC.

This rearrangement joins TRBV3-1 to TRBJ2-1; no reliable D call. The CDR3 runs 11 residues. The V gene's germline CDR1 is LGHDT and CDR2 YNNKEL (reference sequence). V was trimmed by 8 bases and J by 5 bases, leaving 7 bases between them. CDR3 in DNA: TGTGCCAGCGGCCTCCACAATGAGCAGTTCTTC. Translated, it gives CASGLHNEQFF.

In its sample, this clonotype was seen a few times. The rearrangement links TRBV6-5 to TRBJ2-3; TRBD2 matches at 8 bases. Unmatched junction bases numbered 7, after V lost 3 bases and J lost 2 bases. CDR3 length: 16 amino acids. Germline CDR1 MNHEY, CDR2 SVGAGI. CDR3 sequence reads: CASSYFGGGYTDTQYF. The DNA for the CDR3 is TGTGCCAGCAGTTATTTCGGGGGGGGGTACACAGATACGCAGTATTTT.

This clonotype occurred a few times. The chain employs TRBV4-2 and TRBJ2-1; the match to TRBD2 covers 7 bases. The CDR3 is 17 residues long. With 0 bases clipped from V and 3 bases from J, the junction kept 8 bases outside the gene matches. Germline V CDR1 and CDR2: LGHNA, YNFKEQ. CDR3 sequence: CASSQELGGTNYNEQFF. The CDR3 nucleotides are TGTGCCAGCAGCCAAGAACTCGGGGGGACTAACTACAATGAGCAGTTCTTC.

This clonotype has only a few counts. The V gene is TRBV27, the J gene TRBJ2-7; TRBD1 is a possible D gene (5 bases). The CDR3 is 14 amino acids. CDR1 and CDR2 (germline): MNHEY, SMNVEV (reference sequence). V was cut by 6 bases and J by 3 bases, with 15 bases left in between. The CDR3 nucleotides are TGTGCCAGCAGCCCCAGGGCCAGGCACTACGAGCAGTACTTC. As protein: CASSPRARHYEQYF.

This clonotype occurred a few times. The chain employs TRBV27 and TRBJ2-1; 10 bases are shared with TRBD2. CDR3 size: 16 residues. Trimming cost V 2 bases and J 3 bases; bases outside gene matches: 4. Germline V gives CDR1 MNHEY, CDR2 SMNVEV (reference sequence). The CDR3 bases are TGTGCCAGCAGTTTAGGGGCTAGCGGGGGCTACAATGAGCAGTTCTTC. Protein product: CASSLGASGGYNEQFF.